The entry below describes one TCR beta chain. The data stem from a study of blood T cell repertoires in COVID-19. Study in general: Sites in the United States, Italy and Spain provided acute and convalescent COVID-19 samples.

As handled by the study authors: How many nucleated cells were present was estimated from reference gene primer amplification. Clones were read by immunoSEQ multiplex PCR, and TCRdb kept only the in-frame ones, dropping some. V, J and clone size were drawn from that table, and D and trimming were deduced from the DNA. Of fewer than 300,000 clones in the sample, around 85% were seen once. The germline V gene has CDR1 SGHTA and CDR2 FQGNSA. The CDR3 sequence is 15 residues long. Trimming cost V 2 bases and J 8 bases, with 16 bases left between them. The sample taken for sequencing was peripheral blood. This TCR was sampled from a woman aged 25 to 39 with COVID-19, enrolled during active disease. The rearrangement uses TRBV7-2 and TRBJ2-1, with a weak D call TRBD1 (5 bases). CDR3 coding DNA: TGTGCCAGCAGCTTACGGGCAGGGATAGTTTATGAGCAGTTCTTC. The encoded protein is CASSLRAGIVYEQFF.